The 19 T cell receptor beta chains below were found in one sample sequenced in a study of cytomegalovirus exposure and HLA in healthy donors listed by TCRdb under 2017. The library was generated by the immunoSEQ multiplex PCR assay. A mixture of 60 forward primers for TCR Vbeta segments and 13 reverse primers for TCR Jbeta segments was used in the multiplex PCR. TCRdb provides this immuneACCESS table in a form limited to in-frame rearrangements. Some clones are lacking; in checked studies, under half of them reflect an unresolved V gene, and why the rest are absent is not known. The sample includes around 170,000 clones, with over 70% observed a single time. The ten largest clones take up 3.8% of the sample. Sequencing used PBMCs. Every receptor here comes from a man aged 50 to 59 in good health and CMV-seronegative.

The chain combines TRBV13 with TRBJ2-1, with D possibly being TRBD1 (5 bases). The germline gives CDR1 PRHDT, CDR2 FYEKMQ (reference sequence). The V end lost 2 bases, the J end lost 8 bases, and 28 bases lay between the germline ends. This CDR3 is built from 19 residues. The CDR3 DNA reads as TGTGCCAGCAGCTTATGGGCAGGGTGGGTGTATAGTAGTTACGATGAGCAGTTCTTC. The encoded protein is CASSLWAGWVYSSYDEQFF.

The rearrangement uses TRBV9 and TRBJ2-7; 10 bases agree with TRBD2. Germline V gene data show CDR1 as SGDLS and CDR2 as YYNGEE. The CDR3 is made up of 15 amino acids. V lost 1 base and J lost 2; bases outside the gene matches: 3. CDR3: CASSVLAGAAYEQYF. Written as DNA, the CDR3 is TGTGCCAGCAGCGTACTAGCGGGGGCCGCCTACGAGCAGTACTTC.

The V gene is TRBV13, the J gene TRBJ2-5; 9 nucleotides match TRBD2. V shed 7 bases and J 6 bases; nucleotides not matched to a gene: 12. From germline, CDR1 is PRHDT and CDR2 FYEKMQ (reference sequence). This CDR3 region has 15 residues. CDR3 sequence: CASTLGRGGSKTQYF. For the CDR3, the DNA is TGTGCCAGCACTTTGGGGCGGGGGGGCTCGAAGACCCAGTACTTC.

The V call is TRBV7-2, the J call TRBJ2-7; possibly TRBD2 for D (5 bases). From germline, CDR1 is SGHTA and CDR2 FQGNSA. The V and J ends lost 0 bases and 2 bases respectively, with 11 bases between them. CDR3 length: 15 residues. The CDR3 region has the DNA TGTGCCAGCAGCTTAGCAGGTGGGAGCACCTACGAGCAGTACTTC. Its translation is CASSLAGGSTYEQYF.

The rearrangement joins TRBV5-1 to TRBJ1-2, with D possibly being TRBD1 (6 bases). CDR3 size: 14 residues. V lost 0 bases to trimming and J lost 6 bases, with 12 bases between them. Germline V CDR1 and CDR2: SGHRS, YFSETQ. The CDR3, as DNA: TGCGCCAGCAGCTTGGGGGGGCCACGGGATGGCTACACCTTC. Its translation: CASSLGGPRDGYTF.

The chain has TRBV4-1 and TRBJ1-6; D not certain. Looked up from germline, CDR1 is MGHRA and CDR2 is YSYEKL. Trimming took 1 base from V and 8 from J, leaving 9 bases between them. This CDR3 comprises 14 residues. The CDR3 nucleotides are TGCGCCAGCAGCCAAGGGGCAGGATATTCACCCCTCCACTTT. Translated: CASSQGAGYSPLHF.

This CDR3 reads CASSFGHPMNEQFF. The CDR3 DNA is TGTGCCAGTAGTTTCGGACACCCTATGAATGAGCAGTTCTTC. This sequence joins TRBV19 and TRBJ2-1, with D tentatively TRBD1 (5 bases). The V and J ends lost 5 bases and 7 bases respectively, with 15 bases between them. The V gene's germline CDR1 is LNHDA and CDR2 SQIVND (reference sequence). This CDR3 spans 14 amino acids. Supplemented by reference TRBV19 and TRBJ2-1, the full variable domain reads DGGITQSPKYLFRKEGQNVTLSCEQNLNHDAMYWYRQDPGQGLRLIYYSQIVNDFQKGDIAEGYSVSREKKESFPLTVTSAQKNPTAFYLCASSFGHPMNEQFFGPGTRLTVL.

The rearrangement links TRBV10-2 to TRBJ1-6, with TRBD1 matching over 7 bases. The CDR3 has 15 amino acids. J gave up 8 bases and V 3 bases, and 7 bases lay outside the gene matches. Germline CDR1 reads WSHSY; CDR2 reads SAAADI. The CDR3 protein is CASSEGTALDSPLHF. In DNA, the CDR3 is TGCGCCAGCAGTGAAGGGACAGCACTGGATTCACCCCTCCACTTT.

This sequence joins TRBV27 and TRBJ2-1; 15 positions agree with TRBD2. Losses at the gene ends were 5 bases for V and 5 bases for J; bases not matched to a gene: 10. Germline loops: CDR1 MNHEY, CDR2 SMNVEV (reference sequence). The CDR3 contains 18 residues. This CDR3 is CASSHLPGLAGGNNEQFF. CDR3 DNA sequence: TGTGCCAGCAGTCACCTCCCGGGACTAGCGGGGGGAAACAATGAGCAGTTCTTC.

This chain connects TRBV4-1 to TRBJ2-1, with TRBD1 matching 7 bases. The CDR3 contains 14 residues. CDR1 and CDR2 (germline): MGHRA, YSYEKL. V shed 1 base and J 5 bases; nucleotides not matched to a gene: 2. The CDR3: CASSQVQGHNEQFF. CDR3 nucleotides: TGCGCCAGCAGCCAAGTACAGGGGCACAATGAGCAGTTCTTC.

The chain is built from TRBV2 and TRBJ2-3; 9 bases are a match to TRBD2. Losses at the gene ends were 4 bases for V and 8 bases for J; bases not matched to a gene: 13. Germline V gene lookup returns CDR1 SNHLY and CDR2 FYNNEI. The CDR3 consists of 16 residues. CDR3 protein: CASSGTLAGNTGTQYF. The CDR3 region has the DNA TGTGCCAGCAGTGGGACCCTAGCGGGGAATACTGGTACGCAGTATTTT.

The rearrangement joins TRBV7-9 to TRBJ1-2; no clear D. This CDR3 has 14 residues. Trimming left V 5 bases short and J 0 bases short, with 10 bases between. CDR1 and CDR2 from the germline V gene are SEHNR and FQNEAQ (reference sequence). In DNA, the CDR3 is TGTGCCAGCAGCAGGCGCGGGGCTAACTATGGCTACACCTTC. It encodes CASSRRGANYGYTF.

CDR3 amino acids: CASTSPLYNEQFF. The CDR3 DNA reads TGTGCCAGCACGAGCCCCTTGTACAATGAGCAGTTCTTC. The V call is TRBV6-5, the J call TRBJ2-1; D is ambiguous. The CDR3 is 13 amino acids. V lost 7 bases to trimming and J lost 4 bases, with 11 bases between them. CDR1 MNHEY and CDR2 SVGAGI come from the germline V gene.

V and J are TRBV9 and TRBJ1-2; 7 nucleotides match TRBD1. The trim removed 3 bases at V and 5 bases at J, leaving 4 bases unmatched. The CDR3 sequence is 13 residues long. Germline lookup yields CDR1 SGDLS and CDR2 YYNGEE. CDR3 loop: CASSAETGYGYTF. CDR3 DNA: TGTGCCAGCAGCGCTGAGACAGGGTATGGCTACACCTTC.

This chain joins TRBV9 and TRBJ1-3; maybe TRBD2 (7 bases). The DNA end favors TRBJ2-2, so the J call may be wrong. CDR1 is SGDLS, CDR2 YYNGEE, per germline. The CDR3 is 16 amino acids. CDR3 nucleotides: TGTGCCAGCAGCGTAGGAGGGGGGGTGAACACCGGGGAGCTGTTTTTT. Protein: CASSVGGGVNTGELFF.

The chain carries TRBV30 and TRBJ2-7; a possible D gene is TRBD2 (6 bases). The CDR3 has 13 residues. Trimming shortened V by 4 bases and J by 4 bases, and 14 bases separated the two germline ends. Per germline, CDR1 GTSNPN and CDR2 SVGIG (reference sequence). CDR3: CAWNGGVAYEQYF. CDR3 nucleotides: TGTGCCTGGAATGGAGGGGTAGCGTACGAGCAGTACTTC.

This CDR3 reads CAWSVGSTGSNYGYTF. The CDR3 region has the DNA TGTGCCTGGAGTGTGGGGTCAACAGGATCTAACTATGGCTACACCTTC. The chain employs TRBV30 and TRBJ1-2, with a possible D match to TRBD1 (5 bases). The CDR3 spans 16 residues. Looked up from germline, CDR1 is GTSNPN and CDR2 is SVGIG (reference sequence). V was trimmed by 0 bases and J by 0 bases, leaving 14 bases between them.

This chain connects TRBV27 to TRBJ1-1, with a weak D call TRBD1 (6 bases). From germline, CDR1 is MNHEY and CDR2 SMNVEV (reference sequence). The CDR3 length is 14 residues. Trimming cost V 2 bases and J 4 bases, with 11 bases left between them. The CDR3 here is CASSLRGLGTEAFF. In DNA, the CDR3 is TGTGCCAGCAGTTTAAGGGGGTTGGGCACTGAAGCTTTCTTT.

For the CDR3, the DNA is TGTGCCAGCAGCTTAGGGGACAGGGCTTTGGAGCAGTACTTC. As protein: CASSLGDRALEQYF. This chain connects TRBV7-6 to TRBJ2-7; TRBD1 aligns across 9 bases. The J segment lost 7 bases and the V segment lost 1 base, leaving 5 bases of the junction unmatched. Germline-derived CDR1 and CDR2 are SGHVS and FNYEAQ. The CDR3 contains 14 residues.